This T cell receptor (beta chain) was sequenced in a study of human T cells and chemical hapten exposure. The ends lost 2 bases at V and 0 bases at J; junction bases unmatched: 1. Germline loops: CDR1 SQVTM, CDR2 ANQGSEA. This CDR3 is built from 14 residues. Stated time point: patch test 3, about 24 weeks after DPC sensitization. The treatment is: therapeutic diphenylcyclopropenone sensitization with weekly scalp DPC. TCRdb re-derived calls from the RACE reads in MiXCR, one entry per CDR3 protein. The table has roughly 100,000 distinct CDR3 sequences, roughly a third seen once. Here the sequenced sample was whole blood, taken in connection with sensitization to the hapten diphenylcyclopropenone (DPC). This TCR was sampled from a man in his forties with alopecia areata. Some clones in this sample may be carry-over from other donors' samples. The J gene is TRBJ2-3, the V gene TRBV29-1; 8 nucleotides match TRBD2. For the CDR3, the DNA is TGCAGCGTTGAACGGGAGGGTAGCACAGATACGCAGTATTTT. Translating it yields CSVEREGSTDTQYF.